The clone carrying this T cell receptor beta chain appeared a single time. Its antigen remains unidentified. This entry belongs to a study of pediatric ulcerative colitis. Repertoires were generated with immunoSEQ multiplex PCR, while TCRdb's copy carries only in-frame clones and drops some. This repertoire shows 30,000 to 35,000 clones, about 81% found once; its top ten account for under 1.2%. During colonoscopy, one to two rectal pinch biopsies were collected. The CDR3 covers 17 residues. With 1 base clipped from V and 1 base from J, the junction kept 10 bases outside the gene matches. Germline CDR1 SGDLS, CDR2 YYNGEE. Study-wide findings and caveats: Substantially fewer templates came from a couple of patients' blood samples.

This receptor was obtained from a boy aged 5-17 years with mild ulcerative colitis. The V and J genes are TRBV9 and TRBJ1-1; 7 positions match TRBD1. The sequenced sample consisted of gut tissue. CDR3 DNA: TGTGCCAGCAGCGTATTGGGTCAGGGGGAAGGGAACACTGAAGCTTTCTTT. This encodes CASSVLGQGEGNTEAFF.